The sequence of this T cell receptor (beta chain) was determined in a study of shared clonotypes between healthy human individuals. Study-wide findings and caveats: Measured sharing among donors was expected to vary with sequencing depth. Rarefaction showed that sequencing of sorted subsets was incomplete (despite large depth).

Trimming removed 7 bases at V and 3 bases at J, with 19 bases between. Germline V CDR1 and CDR2: LNHDA, SQIVND (reference sequence). The CDR3 sequence is 16 residues long. Each subset's genomic DNA was split evenly across several immunoSEQ plates. The data were produced by immunoSEQ multiplex PCR, yet TCRdb's version contains in-frame clones alone and is incomplete. Among about 1.1 million clones, around 77% were seen once, and the ten largest hold 0.89%. Turning to this clone: No antigen is known for it.

This chain uses TRBV19 with TRBJ1-5; D is uncertain. This TCR derives from a man aged 18 to 29 in good health. Some clones in this sample may be carry-over from other donors' samples. The sequenced sample consisted of memory CD4+ T cells from PBMCs. Subset described: CD45RA-negative fraction. This chain's CDR3 is CASTVNLVRNNQPQHF. Written as DNA, the CDR3 is TGTGCCAGTACAGTCAATCTGGTCCGGAACAATCAGCCCCAGCATTTT.